This TCR beta chain was identified in a study of blood T cell repertoires in COVID-19. This CDR3 comprises 16 residues. The germline CDR1 and CDR2 sequences are SNHLY and FYNNEI. V was pared by 7 bases and J by 2 bases, with 10 bases of the junction left unmatched. Clones were sequenced by immunoSEQ multiplex PCR, and TCRdb holds only the in-frame ones, with some missing. The sample lists approximately 65,000 clones, roughly two thirds seen once, with around half in the top ten. This study enrolled people aged about 18 to 100 from around 26 US geographic areas. In assigning cohorts, the study relied on participant-reported clinical history. A PCR-confirmed or clinician-diagnosed COVID-19 case had contacted exposed participants within 2 weeks of entry.

The chain joins TRBV2 to TRBJ1-3, with 8 bases that match TRBD1. Sequencing input: PBMCs or T cells enriched from blood (not recorded which). The clonotype was recovered from a woman aged 60-75 years who had been exposed to COVID-19. CDR3 region: CASTLQGVTAGNTIYF. CDR3 bases: TGTGCCAGCACCCTACAGGGGGTAACGGCTGGAAACACCATATATTTT.